Presented here are 22 T cell receptor beta chains from one specimen sequenced in a study of shared clonotypes between healthy human individuals. Measured with immunoSEQ multiplex PCR; TCRdb has only the in-frame clones, and not every one. This table holds some 1 million clones, about 75% found once. Sequenced sample: memory CD4+ T cells sorted from blood. The sample's subset: CD45RA-negative fraction. The receptors stem from a man younger than 35 in good health.

The CDR3 nucleotides read TGTGCCAGCAGTTACTCCGAGTACAATGAGCAGTTCTTC. Protein product: CASSYSEYNEQFF. This chain connects TRBV6-6 to TRBJ2-1; no firm D call. The V gene's germline CDR1 is MNHNY and CDR2 SVGAGI (reference sequence). This CDR3 has 13 amino acids. Deletions cut 0 bases from V and 4 bases from J, with 4 bases between.

This clone was observed a single time. J is TRBJ2-7 and V is TRBV10-3; 10 bases map to TRBD1. V lost 8 bases and J lost 2; bases outside the gene matches: 0. The CDR3 contains 12 residues. Germline-derived CDR1 and CDR2 are ENHRY and SYGVKD. CDR3 region: CAIGQGAYEQYF. The CDR3 DNA reads as TGTGCCATCGGACAGGGGGCCTACGAGCAGTACTTC.

The chain recombines TRBV14 with TRBJ1-1; no firm D call. V was pared by 5 bases and J by 7 bases, with 8 bases between. The CDR3 has 11 amino acids. Germline V gene sequence: CDR1 SGHDN, CDR2 FVKESK. As DNA, the CDR3 is TGTGCCAGCAGCTATATAGGTGAAGCTTTCTTT. As protein: CASSYIGEAFF. Full variable domain (remainder filled in from reference TRBV14 and TRBJ1-1): EAGVTQFPSHSVIEKGQTVTLRCDPISGHDNLYWYRRVMGKEIKFLLHFVKESKQDESGMPNNRFLAERTGGTYSTLKVQPAELEDSGVYFCASSYIGEAFFGQGTRLTVV.

As for this clone: This CDR3 is also generated by other DNA sequences in the sample. J is TRBJ2-2 and V is TRBV2, with D possibly TRBD1 on 6 matching bases. Trimming stripped 3 bases from V and 4 bases from J, with 6 bases between. The germline V gene encodes CDR1 SNHLY and CDR2 FYNNEI. The CDR3 is made up of 13 amino acids. CDR3 sequence reads: CASSETGTGELFF. The DNA of the CDR3 is TGTGCCAGCAGTGAGACAGGCACCGGGGAGCTGTTTTTT.

This clone appeared once. The CDR3 nucleotides are TGTGCCAGCAGCTCCCCGACCGTACGGGCGCAGTATTTT. Translation: CASSSPTVRAQYF. This chain connects TRBV11-2 to TRBJ2-3; D is unclear. Germline assignment: CDR1 SGHAT and CDR2 FQNNGV. The germline V and J ends were trimmed by 4 bases and 10 bases, with 15 bases remaining between them. The CDR3 runs to 13 residues.

This clone occurred once. CDR3 bases: TGTGCCAGCAGTCCGACCTATTACACCGCGAACACCGGGGAGCTGTTTTTT. It is translated as CASSPTYYTANTGELFF. The J gene is TRBJ2-2, the V gene TRBV27; no clear D. V was cut by 5 bases and J by 0 bases, with 16 bases left in between. Germline V lookup: CDR1 MNHEY, CDR2 SMNVEV (reference sequence). This CDR3 has 17 amino acids.

The chain combines TRBV7-3 with TRBJ2-5; D is possibly TRBD1 or TRBD2 (6 bases each). V shed 2 bases and J shed 5 bases, with 12 bases lying between them. The CDR3 length is 14 residues. The germline V gene has CDR1 SGHTA and CDR2 FQGTGA. As DNA, the CDR3 is TGTGCCAGCAGCTTATCCGGGGGCAGCGAGACCCAGTACTTC. Translating it yields CASSLSGGSETQYF.

V usage is TRBV5-1 and J usage is TRBJ2-5; TRBD2 aligns across 8 bases. The junction had 8 bases not matched to a gene; V was cut back by 2 bases and J by 5 bases. Germline V gene data show CDR1 as SGHRS and CDR2 as YFSETQ. The CDR3 has 15 residues. The CDR3 nucleotides read TGCGCCAGCAGCTTCAGCGGGAGAGTGCGGGAGACCCAGTACTTC. This sequence encodes CASSFSGRVRETQYF.

J is TRBJ1-1 and V is TRBV6-5; D remains ambiguous. Germline CDR1 and CDR2: MNHEY and SVGAGI. The CDR3 loop spans 12 amino acids. V was shortened by 0 bases and J by 7 bases, with 6 bases between the two germline ends. The CDR3 nucleotides are TGTGCCAGCAGTTACTCCTATAGTGAAGCTTTCTTT. It encodes CASSYSYSEAFF.

In regard to this clone: Other DNA sequences in the same sample also yield this CDR3. The chain has TRBV6-1 and TRBJ1-1; perhaps TRBD1 as D (6 bases). Germline V gives CDR1 MNHNS, CDR2 SASEGT. V was pared by 6 bases and J by 1 base, with 9 bases between. There are 13 residues in the CDR3. The CDR3 protein is CASSPRGNTEAFF. The CDR3 nucleotides are TGTGCCAGCAGCCCCAGGGGGAACACTGAAGCTTTCTTT.

In its sample, this clone was seen once. The chain combines TRBV7-2 with TRBJ1-5; D not certain. Germline V gene sequence: CDR1 SGHTA, CDR2 FQGNSA. V was trimmed by 1 base and J by 9 bases, leaving 7 bases between them. The CDR3 covers 12 residues. The CDR3 DNA reads as TGTGCCAGCAGCTTAGTAGCTGGGCCCCAGCATTTT. Its protein is CASSLVAGPQHF.

This clone was detected a few times. V usage is TRBV29-1 and J usage is TRBJ1-5; the D gene is possibly TRBD1 (5 bases). Germline V gives CDR1 SQVTM, CDR2 ANQGSEA. Deletions cut 6 bases from V and 0 bases from J, with 12 bases between. The CDR3 contains 14 residues. The CDR3 is CSVIVTDSNQPQHF. CDR3 nucleotide sequence: TGCAGCGTGATAGTGACAGATAGCAATCAGCCCCAGCATTTT.

This chain uses TRBV5-6 with TRBJ1-1; D is undetermined. V shed 2 bases and J shed 8 bases, with 7 bases lying between them. This CDR3 has 11 residues. CDR1 and CDR2 from the germline V gene are SGHDT and YYEEEE. In nucleotides, the CDR3 is TGTGCCAGCAGCTTAACCGTCGAAGCTTTCTTT. Its protein product is CASSLTVEAFF.

The chain couples TRBV6-5 to TRBJ1-5; 8 positions agree with TRBD1. Unmatched junction bases numbered 0, after V lost 4 bases and J lost 1 base. The CDR3 covers 14 residues. The V gene's germline CDR1 is MNHEY and CDR2 SVGAGI. The CDR3 DNA follows: TGTGCCAGCAGTTGGACAGGGAGCAATCAGCCCCAGCATTTT. This sequence encodes CASSWTGSNQPQHF.

This clone was detected only a few times. Distinct nucleotide sequences in the sample also encode this CDR3. The chain employs TRBV11-3 and TRBJ2-3; TRBD1 agrees at 7 bases. Looked up from germline, CDR1 is SGHNT and CDR2 is YENEEA. The CDR3 sequence is 14 residues long. J was trimmed by 4 bases and V by 3 bases; bases with no gene match: 4. CDR3 in DNA: TGTGCCAGCAGCTTGGGGCAGGGGGCAGATACGCAGTATTTT. It encodes CASSLGQGADTQYF.

The chain links TRBV5-4 to TRBJ2-3; D unresolved. V dropped 4 bases and J dropped 0 bases, with 15 bases sitting between them. Germline lookup yields CDR1 SGHNT and CDR2 YYREEE (reference sequence). CDR3 length: 16 amino acids. CDR3 nucleotide sequence: TGTGCCAGCAGCCCCCCCGGCCAGCGTAGCACAGATACGCAGTATTTT. Protein sequence: CASSPPGQRSTDTQYF. The full variable domain, with the rest looked up from reference TRBV5-4 and TRBJ2-3, is ETGVTQSPTHLIKTRGQQVTLRCSSQSGHNTVSWYQQALGQGPQFIFQYYREEENGRGNFPPRFSGLQFPNYSSELNVNALELDDSALYLCASSPPGQRSTDTQYFGPGTRLTVL.

The CDR3 loop reads CASSFDGRSSQPQHF. In DNA, the CDR3 is TGTGCCAGCAGCTTTGATGGGCGGAGTTCTCAGCCCCAGCATTTT. The chain joins TRBV9 to TRBJ1-5; D is unclear. CDR3 size: 15 residues. Trimming removed 4 bases at V and 6 bases at J, with 17 bases between. CDR1 and CDR2 (germline): SGDLS, YYNGEE.

This sequence joins TRBV21-1 and TRBJ2-5. TRBV21-1 is a pseudogene. This CDR3 has 16 amino acids. CDR3 region: CASSTRRRNGKETQYF. The CDR3, as DNA: TGTGCCAGCAGCACCCGAAGAAGAAACGGAAAGGAGACCCAGTACTTC.

The V gene is TRBV30, the J gene TRBJ2-3, with D possibly TRBD2 on 5 matching bases. The CDR3 sequence is 11 residues long. Germline CDR1 is GTSNPN and CDR2 is SVGIG (reference sequence). V gave up 7 bases and J gave up 3 bases, with 8 bases separating them. The CDR3 region is CASGETDTQYF. The DNA for the CDR3 is TGTGCCTCTGGGGAGACAGATACGCAGTATTTT.

This sequence joins TRBV19 and TRBJ1-5; D gene ambiguous. CDR1 LNHDA and CDR2 SQIVND come from the germline V gene (reference sequence). The CDR3 is 16 amino acids. Trimming pared 5 bases from V and 3 bases from J, leaving 17 bases between. This CDR3 reads CASSLRGAEANQPQHF. The CDR3, as DNA: TGTGCCAGTAGTCTCCGGGGTGCAGAGGCCAATCAGCCCCAGCATTTT.

The V gene is TRBV11-1, the J gene TRBJ1-3; no clear D. Germline V lookup: CDR1 SGHAT, CDR2 FQDESV (reference sequence). The germline V and J ends were trimmed by 2 bases and 0 bases, with 8 bases remaining between them. The CDR3 loop spans 15 amino acids. The CDR3 sequence is CASSLTPVSGNTIYF. CDR3 sequence (DNA): TGTGCCAGCAGCTTAACCCCGGTCTCTGGAAACACCATATATTTT.

V and J are TRBV5-1 and TRBJ2-6, with TRBD1 matching over 10 bases. Germline CDR1 SGHRS, CDR2 YFSETQ. The CDR3 sequence is 16 residues long. V shed 4 bases, J shed 4 bases, and the junction held 5 bases outside the gene matches. Written as DNA, the CDR3 is TGCGCCAGCAGCCCGGGACAGGGGACCGGGGCCAACGTCCTGACTTTC. Translating it yields CASSPGQGTGANVLTF. Supplemented by reference TRBV5-1 and TRBJ2-6, the full variable domain reads KAGVTQTPRYLIKTRGQQVTLSCSPISGHRSVSWYQQTPGQGLQFLFEYFSETQRNKGNFPGRFSGRQFSNSRSEMNVSTLELGDSALYLCASSPGQGTGANVLTFGAGSRLTVL.